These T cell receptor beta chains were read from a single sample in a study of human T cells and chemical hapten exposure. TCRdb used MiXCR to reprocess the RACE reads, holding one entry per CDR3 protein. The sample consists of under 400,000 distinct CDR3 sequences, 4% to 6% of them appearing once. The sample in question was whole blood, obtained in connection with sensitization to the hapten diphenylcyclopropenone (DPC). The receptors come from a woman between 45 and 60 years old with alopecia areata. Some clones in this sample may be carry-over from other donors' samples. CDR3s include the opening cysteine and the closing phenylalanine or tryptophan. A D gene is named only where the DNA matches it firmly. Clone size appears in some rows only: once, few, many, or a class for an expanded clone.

cdr3_nt: TGTGCCAGCAGACCAACAGGGGTTGATGGAAAACTGTTTTTT
cdr3_aa: CASRPTGVDGKLFF
d_call: TRBD1
j_call: TRBJ1-4
cdr3_length: 14
clone_size: many
v_call: TRBV12-3/TRBV12-4

cdr3_nt: TGCAGCGTTTCTACTAGCGGGAGGGGAGATACGCAGTATTTT
cdr3_aa: CSVSTSGRGDTQYF
d_call: TRBD2
j_call: TRBJ2-3
cdr3_length: 14
clone_size: many
v_call: TRBV29-1

cdr3_nt: TGTGCCAGCAGCCTGGAGGGGCCCACAGATACGCAGTATTTT
cdr3_aa: CASSLEGPTDTQYF
d_call: .
j_call: TRBJ2-3
cdr3_length: 14
clone_size: many
v_call: TRBV9

cdr3_nt: TGCGCCAGTCGGTCAGGGGCTGGAGACATTCAGTACTTC
cdr3_aa: CASRSGAGDIQYF
d_call: .
j_call: TRBJ2-4
cdr3_length: 13
clone_size: few
v_call: TRBV5-1

cdr3_nt: TGCGCCAGCAGCGAGGACCGAAACTATGGCTACACCTTC
cdr3_aa: CASSEDRNYGYTF
d_call: .
j_call: TRBJ1-2
cdr3_length: 13
clone_size: many
v_call: TRBV4-1

cdr3_nt: TGTGCCAGCAGTCCTCAGGGGGGGCGGAATTCACCCCTCCACTTT
cdr3_aa: CASSPQGGRNSPLHF
d_call: TRBD1
j_call: TRBJ1-6
cdr3_length: 15
clone_size: .
v_call: TRBV7-2

cdr3_nt: TGCGCCAGCAGCCAAGGATATTCACCCCTCCACTTT
cdr3_aa: CASSQGYSPLHF
d_call: .
j_call: TRBJ1-6
cdr3_length: 12
clone_size: few
v_call: TRBV4-1

cdr3_nt: TGTGCCAGCAGCCGGGGTTCATATACGCAGTATTTT
cdr3_aa: CASSRGSYTQYF
d_call: .
j_call: TRBJ2-3
cdr3_length: 12
clone_size: few
v_call: TRBV11-3

cdr3_nt: TGTGCCAGTAGCACCCTAGGGGGACTAGCGGGCAATGAGCAGTTCTTC
cdr3_aa: CASSTLGGLAGNEQFF
d_call: TRBD2
j_call: TRBJ2-1
cdr3_length: 16
clone_size: many
v_call: TRBV19

cdr3_nt: TGTGCCAGCAGTCAAGGGGGTTATCCGCCGGGAATCTACGAGCAGTACTTC
cdr3_aa: CASSQGGYPPGIYEQYF
d_call: .
j_call: TRBJ2-7
cdr3_length: 17
clone_size: few
v_call: TRBV7-8

cdr3_nt: TGCGCCAGCAGTGAGCCTGGGGACAGCACAGATACGCAGTATTTT
cdr3_aa: CASSEPGDSTDTQYF
d_call: .
j_call: TRBJ2-3
cdr3_length: 15
clone_size: many
v_call: TRBV10-2

cdr3_nt: TGTGCCAGCAGCTTAGATGGGGTTTCCTACGAGCAGTACTTC
cdr3_aa: CASSLDGVSYEQYF
d_call: .
j_call: TRBJ2-7
cdr3_length: 14
clone_size: many
v_call: TRBV7-2

cdr3_nt: TGTGCCAGCAGTCCCCACGGGACTAGCGGGAGGGCCTCTATAGATACGCAGTATTTT
cdr3_aa: CASSPHGTSGRASIDTQYF
d_call: TRBD2
j_call: TRBJ2-3
cdr3_length: 19
clone_size: few
v_call: TRBV12-3/TRBV12-4